Presented here are 11 T cell receptor beta chains from one specimen sequenced in a study of cytomegalovirus exposure and HLA in healthy donors. Only in-frame clones appear in the TCRdb table, and some are missing; sequencing was by immunoSEQ multiplex PCR. Among about 110,000 clones listed, roughly 90% were seen once. Input material: PBMCs. The source of these receptors is a woman in her twenties or thirties in good health and CMV-seropositive.

The chain carries TRBV13 and TRBJ2-5; 7 bases fit TRBD2. The CDR3 runs 17 residues. V shed 5 bases, J shed 2 bases, and the junction held 14 bases outside the gene matches. Germline-derived CDR1 and CDR2 are PRHDT and FYEKMQ (reference sequence). The CDR3 bases are TGTGCCAGCAGCCGCAACTGGGGTGGGAGGGCGCAAGAGACCCAGTACTTC. Its protein is CASSRNWGGRAQETQYF.

This chain joins TRBV18 and TRBJ2-2; the D is unclear. The length of the CDR3 is 14 residues. The V end was cut by 3 bases, the J end by 5 bases, with 10 bases between. CDR1 is KGHSH and CDR2 is LQKENI in the germline V gene. CDR3 region: CASSPGQPTGELFF. Written as DNA, the CDR3 is TGTGCCAGCTCACCTGGCCAACCGACCGGGGAGCTGTTTTTT. Drawing the rest from reference TRBV18 and TRBJ2-2, the complete variable domain is NAGVMQNPRHLVRRRGQEARLRCSPMKGHSHVYWYRQLPEEGLKFMVYLQKENIIDESGMPKERFSAEFPKEGPSILRIQQVVRGDSAAYFCASSPGQPTGELFFGEGSRLTVL.

The chain has TRBV5-1 and TRBJ2-1, with TRBD1 matching 12 bases. Germline V lookup: CDR1 SGHRS, CDR2 YFSETQ. V was pared by 3 bases and J by 6 bases, with 4 bases of the junction left unmatched. This CDR3 comprises 15 residues. CDR3: CASSSGQGAINEQFF. In nucleotides, the CDR3 is TGCGCCAGCAGCTCGGGACAGGGGGCTATCAATGAGCAGTTCTTC. Combining the CDR3 with reference TRBV5-1 and TRBJ2-1 gives the whole variable domain KAGVTQTPRYLIKTRGQQVTLSCSPISGHRSVSWYQQTPGQGLQFLFEYFSETQRNKGNFPGRFSGRQFSNSRSEMNVSTLELGDSALYLCASSSGQGAINEQFFGPGTRLTVL.

V usage is TRBV19 and J usage is TRBJ1-2, with a weak D call TRBD1 (6 bases). Trimming shortened V by 4 bases and J by 4 bases, and 13 bases separated the two germline ends. Germline loops: CDR1 LNHDA, CDR2 SQIVND (reference sequence). This CDR3 spans 14 amino acids. CDR3 DNA: TGTGCCAGTAGTAGGGGAACAGGGTCCTATGGCTACACCTTC. Translated: CASSRGTGSYGYTF.

This clone appeared a few times. The V and J genes are TRBV2 and TRBJ2-1, with TRBD2 identical over 10 bases. The junction had 4 bases not matched to a gene; V was cut back by 4 bases and J by 4 bases. The CDR3 consists of 15 residues. Germline V gene sequence: CDR1 SNHLY, CDR2 FYNNEI. DNA of the CDR3: TGTGCCAGCAGTGTGGGGACTAGCGCTTACAATGAGCAGTTCTTC. This translates into CASSVGTSAYNEQFF.

This sequence joins TRBV10-3 and TRBJ2-7, with 11 bases that match TRBD2. There are 14 residues in the CDR3. Germline CDR1 ENHRY, CDR2 SYGVKD. V shed 6 bases and J 3 bases; nucleotides not matched to a gene: 4. DNA for the CDR3: TGTGCCATCAGGGCCGGGACTAGCGGCTACGAGCAGTACTTC. Protein sequence: CAIRAGTSGYEQYF.

This rearrangement joins TRBV2 to TRBJ2-7; D is possibly TRBD1 (7 bases). The CDR3 has 15 amino acids. With 4 bases removed from V and 5 bases from J, the gap between germline ends came to 18 bases. Germline assignment: CDR1 SNHLY and CDR2 FYNNEI. CDR3 residues: CASSVLGQGGHEQYF. In DNA, the CDR3 is TGTGCCAGCAGTGTCCTGGGGCAGGGGGGACACGAGCAGTACTTC.

The gene calls are TRBV7-6 and TRBJ2-1, with D perhaps matching TRBD2 (5 bases). This CDR3 spans 16 amino acids. V was shortened by 2 bases and J by 4 bases, with 15 bases between the two germline ends. Germline CDR1 SGHVS, CDR2 FNYEAQ. The CDR3: CASSLKALAAYNEQFF. The CDR3 DNA sequence: TGTGCCAGCAGCTTAAAGGCCCTAGCAGCTTACAATGAGCAGTTCTTC. The full variable domain, completed using reference TRBV7-6 and TRBJ2-1, is GAGVSQSPRYKVTKRGQDVALRCDPISGHVSLYWYRQALGQGPEFLTYFNYEAQQDKSGLPNDRFSAERPEGSISTLTIQRTEQRDSAMYRCASSLKALAAYNEQFFGPGTRLTVL.

The rearrangement uses TRBV30 and TRBJ2-7; the match to TRBD2 covers 9 bases. J gave up 3 bases and V 3 bases, and 9 bases lay outside the gene matches. Per the germline V gene, CDR1 is GTSNPN and CDR2 is SVGIG (reference sequence). CDR3 size: 15 residues. The CDR3 DNA sequence: TGTGCCTGGAGGCCCCTTGGGACTAGCCTCTACGAGCAGTACTTC. This translates into CAWRPLGTSLYEQYF.

J is TRBJ2-3 and V is TRBV4-3, with 11 bases identical to TRBD1. CDR1 is LGHNA and CDR2 is YSLEER in the germline V gene. The CDR3 runs 18 residues. V was pared by 1 base and J by 8 bases, with 14 bases of the junction left unmatched. The CDR3 region has the DNA TGCGCCAGCAGCCAAGGAATCCGGACAGGGGGCGCCGTCCGTACGCAGTATTTT. Encoded protein: CASSQGIRTGGAVRTQYF.

The chain is built from TRBV28 and TRBJ2-5; 10 bases agree with TRBD2. CDR1 is MDHEN, CDR2 SYDVKM, per germline. The junction had 19 bases not matched to a gene; V was cut back by 5 bases and J by 1 base. This CDR3 is 20 amino acids long. DNA for the CDR3: TGTGCCAGCAGTCAACCTCCCTACCACGTTAGCGGGAGGATCCAAGAGACCCAGTACTTC. It is translated as CASSQPPYHVSGRIQETQYF.